Below, 5 T cell receptor beta chains from the same sample are listed, as sequenced in a study of CD8 T cells in Susac syndrome. Random hexamers were used to reverse transcribe an amount of roughly 0.5 to 1 ug RNA. TCRdb reprocessed the immunoSEQ multiplex PCR reads with MiXCR, giving one entry per CDR3 protein. Counted here are a few hundred thousand distinct CDR3 sequences, 89% occurring once; the ten biggest clones make up around 0.18%. The source material was CD8+ T cells from PBMCs. These receptors originate from a human donor with multiple sclerosis.

This rearrangement joins TRBV27 to TRBJ1-5; D remains unclear. This CDR3 contains 12 residues. Trimming pared 5 bases from V and 4 bases from J, leaving 6 bases between. CDR1 is MNHEY, CDR2 SMNVEV, per germline (reference sequence). CDR3 amino acids: CASSRRNQPQHF. As DNA, the CDR3 is TGTGCCAGCAGTAGGAGAAATCAGCCCCAGCATTTT.

This clonotype was counted once. This chain joins TRBV27 and TRBJ1-2; TRBD1 might be the D (5 bases). V lost 5 bases and J lost 7, with 20 bases in between. Germline CDR1 is MNHEY and CDR2 is SMNVEV (reference sequence). The CDR3 spans 15 residues. The CDR3 region has the DNA TGTGCCAGCAGTCCACGGGACGGAGTTACACGTGGCTACACCTTC. Its translation is CASSPRDGVTRGYTF.

This chain links TRBV7-9 with TRBJ1-4; perhaps TRBD1 as D (6 bases). The CDR3 contains 16 residues. The germline V gene encodes CDR1 SEHNR and CDR2 FQNEAQ (reference sequence). V lost 5 bases and J lost 4, with 17 bases in between. CDR3 protein: CASSMGAGYHNEKLFF. In nucleotides, the CDR3 is TGTGCCAGCAGCATGGGGGCAGGGTATCATAATGAAAAACTGTTTTTT.

This clonotype was picked up one time. The V call is TRBV9, the J call TRBJ2-7, with 9 bases matching TRBD1. CDR1 and CDR2 from the germline V gene are SGDLS and YYNGEE. V trimming: 0 bases; J trimming: 6 bases; junction bases outside the gene matches: 4. There are 14 residues in the CDR3. DNA for the CDR3: TGTGCCAGCAGCGTAGGAGGGACAGGGCCCGAGCAGTACTTC. Translating gives CASSVGGTGPEQYF.

The chain is built from TRBV29-1 and TRBJ1-1; 7 nucleotides match TRBD1. CDR3 length: 11 residues. V shed 4 bases and J 10 bases; nucleotides not matched to a gene: 6. CDR1 and CDR2 (germline): SQVTM, ANQGSEA. CDR3 sequence reads: CSVAKGAAAFF. The CDR3 DNA follows: TGCAGCGTTGCAAAGGGGGCGGCAGCTTTCTTT.